The present T cell receptor (beta chain) was sequenced within a study of T cells after yellow fever vaccination. Study-level background: The fractions with low cell numbers were processed using SMART-Seq v4 Ultra Low Input. Study-level findings and limits: Most clones from primary vaccination resurfaced after the booster (nearly 97% CD4, 70% to 90% CD8). Secondary responses were weaker yet peaked faster, day 5 versus 15.

There are 14 residues in the CDR3. Germline-derived CDR1 and CDR2 are SNHLY and FYNNEI. Trimming left V 7 bases short and J 1 base short, with 12 bases between. This clonotype was observed a few times. Its antigen is currently unknown. Template switching with 5'RACE generated the TCR cDNA and added a universal primer site and UMIs. MiXCR, run by TCRdb on the 5' RACE reads, gives a single entry per CDR3 protein. The table records hundreds of thousands of distinct CDR3 sequences, less than 20% of them present only once. The J gene is TRBJ2-3, the V gene TRBV2, with a weak D call TRBD2 (5 bases). Sequenced here: PBMCs, sampled 5 to 6 days after the first yellow fever vaccination. The receptor comes from a man between 18 and 35 years old who received the YFV17D yellow fever vaccine. CDR3 sequence: CASKLERGTDTQYF. CDR3 sequence (DNA): TGTGCCAGCAAATTGGAGAGGGGCACAGATACGCAGTATTTT.